This T cell receptor beta chain was profiled in a study of T cell responses to AZD1222 COVID-19 vaccine. Measured with immunoSEQ multiplex PCR; TCRdb has only the in-frame clones, and not every one. The sample has fewer than 90,000 clones, around 90% seen once. The CDR3 extends over 14 amino acids. The germline gives CDR1 MNHEY, CDR2 SVGAGI. V shed 6 bases and J 1 base; nucleotides not matched to a gene: 6. The sample was peripheral blood, taken on day 0 of AZD1222 vaccination. This clonotype was obtained from an adult in good health. This chain connects TRBV6-5 to TRBJ2-7; 7 bases are a match to TRBD2. CDR3 DNA: TGTGCCAGCAGCGGGAGGCGGTCTTCCTACGAGCAGTACTTC. Its protein is CASSGRRSSYEQYF.